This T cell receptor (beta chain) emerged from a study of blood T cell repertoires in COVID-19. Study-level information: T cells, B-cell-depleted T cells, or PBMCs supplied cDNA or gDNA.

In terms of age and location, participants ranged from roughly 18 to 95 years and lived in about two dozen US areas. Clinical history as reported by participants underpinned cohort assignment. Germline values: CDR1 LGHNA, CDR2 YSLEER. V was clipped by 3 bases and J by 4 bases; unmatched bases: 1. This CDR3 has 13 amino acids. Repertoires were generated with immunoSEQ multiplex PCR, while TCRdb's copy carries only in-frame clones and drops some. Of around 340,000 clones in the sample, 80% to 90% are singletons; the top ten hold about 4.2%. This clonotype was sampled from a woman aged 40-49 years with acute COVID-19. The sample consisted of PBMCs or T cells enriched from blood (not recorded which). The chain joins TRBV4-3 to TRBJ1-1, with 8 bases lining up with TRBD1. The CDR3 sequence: CASSQTGATEAFF. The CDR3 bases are TGCGCCAGCAGCCAGACAGGGGCCACTGAAGCTTTCTTT.